This TCR beta chain was captured in a study of CD8 T cells in ankylosing spondylitis. Study outcomes and limitations: Reports say disease-linked clones showed up significantly more in matched ankylosing spondylitis synovial fluid. Reports of some motif variants in reactive arthritis synovial fluid and blood predate this one.

The CDR3 has 16 amino acids. CDR1 is ENHRY, CDR2 SYGVKD, per germline. Trimming removed 0 bases from V and 1 base from J, with 10 bases in between. TCRdb used MiXCR to reprocess the 5' RACE reads, holding one entry per CDR3 protein. The repertoire holds 350,000 to 400,000 distinct CDR3 sequences, with 20% to 25% as singletons. This clonotype was seen a handful of times. Its target is unknown. The material sequenced was blood, either unsorted or a sorted T cell fraction (not recorded which). This chain connects TRBV10-3 to TRBJ2-1; D is tentatively TRBD1 or TRBD2 (5 bases each). This receptor was taken from a male donor with ankylosing spondylitis or in good health (not recorded which). As DNA, the CDR3 is TGTGCCATCAGTGAGTCGGGACCTGCATCCTACAATGAGCAGTTCTTC. The encoded protein is CAISESGPASYNEQFF.